This T cell receptor (beta chain) was retrieved from a study of cytomegalovirus exposure and HLA in healthy donors (dated by TCRdb to the late 2010s). Looking at the study overall: According to a later analysis, the 120 validation repertoires were produced on the same platform as the 700 or so repertoires of the first cohort. The study combined high-throughput TCR immunosequencing, statistical association of individual TCRs with disease status, and machine learning to predict cytomegalovirus infection status. Besides the first cohort of some 670 subjects, a separate validation cohort made up of over 100 different subjects was used. The aim of the study was to test whether cataloging public T cell receptors could identify signatures of past pathogen exposure. Broad study findings and their caveats: A few of the identified cytomegalovirus-associated TCR beta chains were confirmed in vitro to be specific for cytomegalovirus antigens. While some public TCRs were present in many individuals, most TCR sequences turned up only very rarely across donors. All 110 or so repertoires were used to score co-occurrence in the validation cohort in a later analysis, because that analysis had no HLA typing for the cohort. A later analysis found that TCRs clustered in the first cohort also tended to co-occur in the roughly 120 validation repertoires, with approximately 94% of cluster scores above 0. In the study, approximately 160 TCR beta chains were listed as associated with cytomegalovirus. The classifier was reported to diagnose cytomegalovirus status with high specificity and sensitivity in both the original and validation cohorts. The authors suggested that the approach could potentially be generalized to other disease states and immunological phenotypes.

Comments on this clone: The clone's antigen remains unknown. The record has no base qualities; no much larger clone is one base away.

Separate from the approximately 730-subject first cohort, the validation cohort of about 110 subjects was the group to which the donors belonged. Taken from cysteine to phenylalanine, the CDR3 has 15 residues. The retained sequence is limited to the CDR3, 45 bases, with the frame set at the first base. The junction carries 16 bases between V and J, which are trimmed by 4 bases and 3 bases respectively. CDR1 and CDR2 were assigned from the germline V gene as SGHRS and YFSETQ. Libraries were built with the immunoSEQ multiplex PCR assay. In the authors' own workflow: To diagnose cytomegalovirus status from the catalog of TCR beta chain sequences, a statistical classification framework was built. Drawn from immuneACCESS, this table holds only the in-frame rearrangements with V and J called that TCRdb kept. Clones are partly lost; checked studies trace under half to an unresolved V gene and leave the rest unexplained. The V and J calls and clone size were taken over from that table, and D and trimming were inferred from the DNA. Within this sample are 250,000 or so clones, with roughly 90% of them counted one time only. The top ten hold more than 0.35% of the sample.

The source of this sequence is a woman between 18 and 29 years old in good health and CMV-seronegative. Sequencing used PBMCs. The chain joins TRBV5-1 to TRBJ2-5; the D gene cannot be named for sure. The CDR3: CASSPVYLSEETQYF. DNA sequence: TGCGCCAGCAGCCCGGTATACCTATCGGAAGAGACCCAGTACTTC.